One sample yielded the 10 T cell receptor beta chains listed below, sequenced in a study of shared clonotypes between healthy human individuals. Clones were read by immunoSEQ multiplex PCR, and TCRdb kept only the in-frame ones, dropping some. The sample includes some 700,000 clones, roughly 87% of them seen just once. The specimen sequenced was memory CD8+ T cells from PBMCs. Documented subset: CD45RO+ cells pooled with CCR7-negative TemRA cells. These receptors were collected from a man between 18 and 35 years old in good health. Some clones in this sample may be carry-over from other donors' samples.

This CDR3 is CASSQQGAQPEQFF. CDR3 coding DNA: TGTGCCAGTAGCCAACAGGGGGCGCAGCCTGAGCAGTTCTTC. The chain links TRBV19 to TRBJ2-1, with TRBD1 matching over 9 bases. This CDR3 contains 14 residues. Unmatched junction bases numbered 9, after V lost 6 bases and J lost 9 bases. Germline CDR1 and CDR2: LNHDA and SQIVND (reference sequence).

The chain couples TRBV10-3 to TRBJ2-7, with TRBD2 identical over 11 bases. This CDR3 has 14 amino acids. V lost 7 bases and J lost 7; bases outside the gene matches: 9. CDR1 is ENHRY, CDR2 SYGVKD, per germline. DNA of the CDR3: TGTGCCATCATGAGGGGGGGACTAGCGGATGAGCAGTACTTC. Translating gives CAIMRGGLADEQYF.

The V call is TRBV10-2, the J call TRBJ1-2; the D gene is possibly TRBD1 (5 bases). The CDR3 consists of 16 residues. CDR1 and CDR2 (germline): WSHSY, SAAADI. Trimming removed 2 bases from V and 0 bases from J, with 13 bases in between. In DNA, the CDR3 is TGCGCCAGCAGTGAGGAAACAGGTGCTGCTAACTATGGCTACACCTTC. Residues: CASSEETGAANYGYTF.

This chain connects TRBV6-1 to TRBJ2-7; 8 nucleotides align to TRBD1. Germline values: CDR1 MNHNS, CDR2 SASEGT. V lost 2 bases, J lost 2 bases, and 8 bases stayed unmatched. This CDR3 region has 16 residues. The CDR3 is CASSELRTGWPYEQYF. CDR3 nucleotide sequence: TGTGCCAGCAGTGAACTTCGGACAGGGTGGCCCTACGAGCAGTACTTC.

CDR3 nucleotides: TGTGCCAGCAGCTTACGGCCGGACAGGACATATTATGGCTACACCTTC. Translation gives CASSLRPDRTYYGYTF. The chain recombines TRBV11-2 with TRBJ1-2; TRBD1 matches at 7 bases. The CDR3 length is 16 residues. V lost 2 bases and J lost 5; bases outside the gene matches: 11. The germline CDR1 and CDR2 sequences are SGHAT and FQNNGV.

For this clone: The junction shows a germline mismatch at one end, possibly a read error. J is TRBJ2-7 and V is TRBV5-6, with D unresolved. Germline CDR1 SGHDT, CDR2 YYEEEE. The CDR3 is 12 amino acids. This chain's CDR3 is CASSFISHEQYF. The CDR3 DNA reads TGTGCCAGCAGCTTTATCTCCCACGAGCAGTACTTC.

J is TRBJ2-3 and V is TRBV4-2; D tentatively fits TRBD1 or TRBD2 (5 bases each). Trimming pared 4 bases from V and 3 bases from J, leaving 20 bases between. Germline CDR1 and CDR2: LGHNA and YNFKEQ. The CDR3 runs 17 residues. CDR3 sequence: CASSPLPGLRVTDTQYF. The CDR3, as DNA: TGTGCCAGCAGCCCTCTCCCGGGGCTAAGGGTGACAGATACGCAGTATTTT.

The chain uses TRBV7-9 and TRBJ2-6; D uncertain. V was shortened by 1 base and J by 0 bases, with 10 bases between the two germline ends. This CDR3 has 17 amino acids. Germline-derived CDR1 and CDR2 are SEHNR and FQNEAQ (reference sequence). The CDR3 nucleotides read TGTGCCAGCAGCTTAGTAACGAGTGACTCTGGGGCCAACGTCCTGACTTTC. Amino acid sequence: CASSLVTSDSGANVLTF.

The CDR3 DNA follows: TGTGCCTGGAGTGTATCGGGACAGGGGAGCGAGCAGTACTTC. Translation: CAWSVSGQGSEQYF. The V gene is TRBV30, the J gene TRBJ2-7; TRBD1 aligns across 10 bases. This CDR3 has 14 residues. V gave up 0 bases and J gave up 6 bases; unmatched junction bases: 5. Germline assignment: CDR1 GTSNPN and CDR2 SVGIG (reference sequence).

The chain carries TRBV28 and TRBJ2-1; TRBD2 matches 10 bases. The length of the CDR3 is 16 residues. Looked up from germline, CDR1 is MDHEN and CDR2 is SYDVKM. V lost 3 bases, J lost 2 bases, and 4 bases stayed unmatched. This CDR3 is CASSFFGLAAYNEQFF. CDR3 DNA: TGTGCCAGCAGTTTCTTTGGACTAGCGGCCTACAATGAGCAGTTCTTC.